This T cell receptor (beta chain) came from a study of response to subunit inactivated influenza vaccine. General observations from the study: There was a suggestion from the authors that each seasonal influenza vaccination recruits few new T cells.

Germline CDR1 and CDR2: DFQATT and SNEGSKA (reference sequence). Germline trimming cut 6 bases from V and 4 bases from J; bases unmatched to any gene: 7. This CDR3 has 14 amino acids. One entry per CDR3 protein, called by TCRdb with MiXCR from the RT-PCR reads. The table lists around 580,000 distinct CDR3 sequences, roughly 15% of them singletons. This clonotype has only a few counts. Its specificity is not known. This clonotype was obtained from a man aged 45-60 years who received an inactivated influenza vaccine. The chain uses TRBV20-1 and TRBJ2-1; 9 positions agree with TRBD2. The material was PBMCs from blood, obtained roughly 13 days after vaccination. For the CDR3, the DNA is TGCAGTGCAACCCCAAGCGGGAGGTACAATGAGCAGTTCTTC. Protein sequence: CSATPSGRYNEQFF.